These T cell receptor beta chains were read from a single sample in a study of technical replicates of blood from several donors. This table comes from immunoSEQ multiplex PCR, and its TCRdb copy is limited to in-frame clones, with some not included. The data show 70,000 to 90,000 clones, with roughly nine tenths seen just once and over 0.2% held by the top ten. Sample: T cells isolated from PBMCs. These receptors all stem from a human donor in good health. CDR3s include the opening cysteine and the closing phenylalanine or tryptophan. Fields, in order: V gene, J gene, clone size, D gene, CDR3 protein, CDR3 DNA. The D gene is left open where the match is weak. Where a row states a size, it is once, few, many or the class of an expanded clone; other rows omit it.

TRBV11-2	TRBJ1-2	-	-	CASSLDPSRYGYTF	TGTGCCAGCAGCTTAGACCCTTCGCGCTATGGCTACACCTTC
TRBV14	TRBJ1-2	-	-	CASSQGGSDNYGYTF	TGTGCCAGCAGCCAAGGCGGTTCCGATAACTATGGCTACACCTTC
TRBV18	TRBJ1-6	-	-	CASSPQGLDNSPLHF	TGTGCCAGCTCACCACAGGGGCTGGATAATTCACCCCTCCACTTT
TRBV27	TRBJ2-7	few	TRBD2	CASSLSSREGHEQYF	TGTGCCAGCAGTTTATCCTCGCGGGAGGGCCACGAGCAGTACTTC
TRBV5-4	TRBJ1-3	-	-	CASSLRGFPGNTIYF	TGTGCCAGCAGCTTAAGGGGATTCCCTGGAAACACCATATATTTT
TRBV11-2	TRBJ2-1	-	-	CASSSSIFEQFF	TGTGCCAGCAGCTCATCTATATTTGAGCAGTTCTTC
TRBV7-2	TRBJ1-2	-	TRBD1	CASSRGQGAQYGYTF	TGTGCCAGCAGCCGTGGACAGGGGGCGCAGTATGGCTACACCTTC
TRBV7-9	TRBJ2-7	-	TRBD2	CASSFPGLAGEKGIYEQYF	TGTGCCAGCAGCTTTCCGGGACTAGCGGGAGAAAAGGGTATCTACGAGCAGTACTTC
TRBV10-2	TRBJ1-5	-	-	CASSEKGGNQPQHF	TGCGCCAGCAGTGAAAAGGGGGGGAATCAGCCCCAGCATTTT
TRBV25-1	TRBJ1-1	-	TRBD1	CASSHRGRIDEAFF	TGTGCCAGCAGCCACAGGGGGCGTATTGATGAAGCTTTCTTT
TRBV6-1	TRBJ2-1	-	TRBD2	CASRQAGGLYNEQFF	TGTGCCAGCAGGCAAGCGGGAGGGCTATACAATGAGCAGTTCTTC
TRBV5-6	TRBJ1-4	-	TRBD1	CASSLWDRGGEANEKLFF	TGTGCCAGCAGCTTGTGGGACAGGGGCGGGGAAGCTAATGAAAAACTGTTTTTT
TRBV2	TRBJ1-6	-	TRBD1	CASSEEKGASNSPLHF	TGTGCCAGCAGTGAAGAAAAGGGGGCGAGTAATTCACCCCTCCACTTT
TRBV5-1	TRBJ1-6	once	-	CASSPNTGSSYNSPLHF	TGCGCCAGCAGCCCCAATACAGGGAGCTCCTATAATTCACCCCTCCACTTT
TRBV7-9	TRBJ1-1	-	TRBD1	CASSLGTGTEAFF	TGTGCCAGCAGCTTAGGGACAGGGACCGAAGCTTTCTTT
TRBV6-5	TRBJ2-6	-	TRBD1	CASSYSTGAGANVLTF	TGTGCCAGCAGTTACTCGACAGGGGCTGGGGCCAACGTCCTGACTTTC